A selection of T cell receptor beta chains follows, all from one sample in a study of shared clonotypes between healthy human individuals. Libraries were prepared by immunoSEQ multiplex PCR; TCRdb keeps only in-frame clonotypes and omits some of them. The sample yields a few million clones, just over 90% seen once. Sequencing used naive CD4+ T cells from PBMCs. The receptors originated from a man aged 18 to 30 in good health. Some clones in this sample may be carry-over from other donors' samples. The CDR3 runs from the conserved cysteine through the conserved F or W. Fields, in order: D gene, J gene, V gene, clone size, CDR3 protein, CDR3 DNA. A D gene is named only where the DNA matches it firmly. Clone size appears in some rows only: once, few, many, or a class for an expanded clone.

>-|TRBJ2-7|TRBV11-1|-
CASSSQLTYEQYF
TGTGCCAGCAGCTCACAGCTTACCTACGAGCAGTACTTC
>-|TRBJ2-2|TRBV7-3|-
CASSSSPPGNTGELFF
TGTGCCAGCAGCTCCTCTCCCCCGGGGAACACCGGGGAGCTGTTTTTT
>-|TRBJ2-7|TRBV7-3|-
CASSLKPSGWAMRYEQYF
TGTGCCAGCAGCTTAAAACCCAGCGGGTGGGCCATGAGGTACGAGCAGTACTTC
>-|TRBJ1-3|TRBV6-5|-
CATLAPAGNTIYF
TGTGCCACCCTCGCGCCCGCAGGGAACACCATATATTTT
>TRBD1|TRBJ1-2|TRBV28|-
CASSLEAGGSFGYTF
TGTGCCAGCAGTTTAGAGGCAGGGGGCTCGTTTGGCTACACCTTC
>-|TRBJ1-2|TRBV10-1|-
CASRRTATKYGYTF
TGCGCCAGCAGACGTACAGCTACTAAATATGGCTACACCTTC
>TRBD2|TRBJ2-2|TRBV4-1|-
CASSPRLAGESGELFF
TGCGCCAGCAGCCCCCGACTAGCGGGAGAGTCCGGGGAGCTGTTTTTT
>-|TRBJ1-2|TRBV5-6|-
CASSMNYGYTF
TGTGCCAGCAGCATGAACTATGGCTACACCTTC
>-|TRBJ2-3|TRBV11-2|-
CASSLDLPQSSTDTQYF
TGTGCCAGCAGCTTAGATCTACCGCAATCCTCCACAGATACGCAGTATTTT
>-|TRBJ1-5|TRBV30|-
CAWSVLGMGQPQHF
TGTGCCTGGAGTGTACTCGGTATGGGTCAGCCCCAGCATTTT
>TRBD1|TRBJ2-7|TRBV5-4|-
CASSSGTGGPYEQYF
TGTGCCAGCAGCTCTGGGACAGGGGGCCCCTACGAGCAGTACTTC
>TRBD1|TRBJ1-5|TRBV10-3|-
CAISELQGEHQPQHF
TGTGCCATCAGTGAGTTGCAGGGGGAACATCAGCCCCAGCATTTT
>-|TRBJ1-4|TRBV9|-
CASSALPVATNEKLFF
TGTGCCAGCAGCGCCCTTCCGGTTGCAACTAATGAAAAACTGTTTTTT
>-|TRBJ1-2|TRBV28|-
CASSLSLGPTWGYTF
TGTGCCAGCAGTTTATCCCTGGGCCCTACTTGGGGCTACACCTTC
>-|TRBJ2-2|TRBV6-6|-
CASSKGVLNTGELFF
TGTGCCAGCAGTAAGGGAGTACTGAACACCGGGGAGCTGTTTTTT
>-|TRBJ2-7|TRBV27|-
CASSSTFSFSRTISSYEQYF
TGTGCCAGCAGTTCAACTTTTTCCTTCTCGCGGACGATTAGTTCCTACGAGCAGTACTTC
>TRBD1|TRBJ2-4|TRBV2|once
CASRLDRVTKNIQYF
TGTGCCAGCAGGTTAGACAGGGTAACCAAAAACATTCAGTACTTC
>TRBD2|TRBJ2-7|TRBV7-2|-
CASSLFASGKRGGNEQYF
TGTGCCAGCAGCTTGTTCGCTAGCGGGAAAAGAGGTGGGAACGAGCAGTACTTC
>TRBD1|TRBJ2-7|TRBV5-6|-
CASSLGIKTGVYEQYF
TGTGCCAGCAGCTTAGGGATCAAGACAGGGGTCTACGAGCAGTACTTC
>-|TRBJ2-4|TRBV30|-
CAWSRNRAKNIQYF
TGTGCCTGGAGTAGGAACAGAGCCAAAAACATTCAGTACTTC
>-|TRBJ1-1|TRBV28|-
CASSPGLPTEAFF
TGTGCCAGCAGTCCGGGACTGCCCACTGAAGCTTTCTTT
>-|TRBJ2-5|TRBV6-1|-
CASSEADWYRETETQYF
TGTGCCAGCAGTGAAGCCGATTGGTACAGGGAAACAGAGACCCAGTACTTC
>-|TRBJ1-1|TRBV27|-
CASSLTGRIRYTEAFF
TGTGCCAGCAGTTTGACCGGGAGGATCCGGTACACTGAAGCTTTCTTT
>TRBD1|TRBJ1-1|TRBV28|-
CASSQGGSVPEAFF
TGTGCCAGCAGTCAGGGGGGAAGTGTCCCTGAAGCTTTCTTT
>TRBD2|TRBJ2-7|TRBV5-6|-
CASSLASGRAAYEQYF
TGTGCCAGCAGCTTGGCTAGCGGGAGGGCCGCCTACGAGCAGTACTTC
>TRBD1|TRBJ2-6|TRBV7-3|-
CASSFGQGAPTGANVLTF
TGTGCCAGCAGCTTTGGACAGGGGGCGCCAACTGGGGCCAACGTCCTGACTTTC
>-|TRBJ1-2|TRBV19|few
CASIKSGQGGYGYTF
TGTGCCAGTATTAAGAGCGGCCAGGGAGGATATGGCTACACCTTC
>TRBD1|TRBJ2-1|TRBV18|-
CASSVGTGVNEQFF
TGTGCCAGCTCAGTCGGGACAGGGGTCAATGAGCAGTTCTTC
>-|TRBJ2-7|TRBV4-3|-
CASSQGRDHSYEQYF
TGCGCCAGCAGCCAAGGGCGGGACCACAGCTACGAGCAGTACTTC
>-|TRBJ1-5|TRBV28|-
CASSFLGGDNQPQHF
TGTGCCAGCAGTTTTCTCGGCGGGGACAATCAGCCCCAGCATTTT
>TRBD2|TRBJ2-7|TRBV29-1|-
CSVGTSEQYF
TGCAGCGTCGGGACTAGCGAGCAGTACTTC
>-|TRBJ1-2|TRBV29-1|-
CSVGEGGYTF
TGCAGCGTTGGGGAGGGTGGCTACACCTTC
>-|TRBJ1-2|TRBV19|-
CASSIWTADGYTF
TGTGCCAGTAGTATTTGGACAGCTGATGGCTACACCTTC
>-|TRBJ1-1|TRBV28|-
CASSFLGVLMNTEAFF
TGTGCCAGCAGTTTTCTTGGTGTATTAATGAACACTGAAGCTTTCTTT
>TRBD2|TRBJ2-1|TRBV9|once
CASSVGLAGVGEQFF
TGTGCCAGCAGCGTGGGACTAGCGGGAGTTGGAGAGCAGTTCTTC
>TRBD1|TRBJ1-4|TRBV29-1|-
CSASDTGGTEKLFF
TGCAGCGCCTCAGACACAGGGGGCACTGAAAAACTGTTTTTT
>-|TRBJ2-5|TRBV5-1|-
CASSLAGGRPQETQYF
TGCGCCAGCAGCTTGGCTGGGGGGCGCCCTCAAGAGACCCAGTACTTC
>TRBD2|TRBJ2-1|TRBV7-8|-
CASSSRLAGDIYEQFF
TGTGCCAGCAGCTCAAGACTAGCGGGAGATATCTATGAGCAGTTCTTC
>-|TRBJ2-7|TRBV28|once
CASSWKGRSYEQYF
TGTGCCAGCAGTTGGAAAGGGCGATCCTACGAGCAGTACTTC
>TRBD1|TRBJ2-7|TRBV28|-
CASSTPGTGGYEQYF
TGTGCCAGCAGTACCCCCGGGACAGGGGGATACGAGCAGTACTTC
>-|TRBJ1-5|TRBV19|-
CASSIQAQVTPQHF
TGTGCCAGTAGTATCCAGGCCCAAGTAACCCCGCAGCATTTT
>-|TRBJ2-1|TRBV7-2|once
CASSARTVTGEQFF
TGTGCCAGCAGCGCCCGGACTGTTACGGGTGAGCAGTTCTTC
>TRBD1|TRBJ1-1|TRBV9|few
CASSVTGASTEAFF
TGTGCCAGCAGCGTGACAGGGGCGAGCACTGAAGCTTTCTTT
>-|TRBJ1-5|TRBV19|-
CASADLLNQPQHF
TGTGCCAGCGCAGACTTGCTAAATCAGCCCCAGCATTTT
>TRBD1|TRBJ1-1|TRBV19|-
CASSPDRGPGDTEAFF
TGTGCCAGTAGCCCAGACAGGGGCCCAGGGGACACTGAAGCTTTCTTT
>-|TRBJ2-2|TRBV19|-
CASSWAERTGELFF
TGTGCCAGTAGTTGGGCAGAAAGGACCGGGGAGCTGTTTTTT
>TRBD2|TRBJ2-7|TRBV7-9|-
CASSLAGTSGTGSYEQYF
TGTGCCAGCAGCTTGGCCGGGACTAGCGGGACGGGCTCCTACGAGCAGTACTTC
>-|TRBJ2-7|TRBV21-1|-
CASSKEAEYEQYF
TGTGCCAGCAGCAAAGAGGCAGAATACGAGCAGTACTTC
>-|TRBJ2-1|TRBV28|-
CASGTPYNEQFF
TGTGCCAGCGGAACACCATACAATGAGCAGTTCTTC
>-|TRBJ2-7|TRBV28|-
CASSFPGTSWDHEQYF
TGTGCCAGCAGTTTCCCCGGGACGTCTTGGGACCACGAGCAGTACTTC
>TRBD2|TRBJ2-1|TRBV11-3|-
CASSFRGTSGSGNEQFF
TGTGCCAGCAGCTTCCGGGGGACTAGCGGGAGTGGGAATGAGCAGTTCTTC
>TRBD1|TRBJ2-1|TRBV6-5|once
CASRGQGNPNEQFF
TGTGCCAGCAGGGGACAGGGGAACCCGAATGAGCAGTTCTTC
>-|TRBJ1-1|TRBV10-3|-
CATELTRRGKNTEAFF
TGTGCCACCGAACTTACTAGACGGGGGAAGAACACTGAAGCTTTCTTT
>-|TRBJ2-7|TRBV6-5|-
CASTRPQKPYEQYF
TGTGCCAGCACCAGGCCTCAGAAACCCTACGAGCAGTACTTC
>TRBD1|TRBJ1-1|TRBV28|-
CASSSGTEMNTEAFF
TGTGCCAGCAGTTCAGGGACAGAGATGAACACTGAAGCTTTCTTT
>TRBD2|TRBJ2-2|TRBV9|-
CASSVAPSGSTGELFF
TGTGCCAGCAGCGTAGCTCCTAGCGGGAGCACCGGGGAGCTGTTTTTT
>-|TRBJ1-2|TRBV28|-
CASISRQGKNGGYTF
TGTGCCAGCATAAGTAGGCAGGGGAAAAACGGTGGCTACACCTTC